A selection of T cell receptor beta chains follows, all from one sample in a study of spatial heterogeneity in lung cancer. MiXCR, run by TCRdb on the 5' RACE reads, gives a single entry per CDR3 protein. Of more than 75,000 distinct CDR3 sequences in the sample, 15% to 20% were seen once. The sequencing here drew on PBMCs, taken at follow-up. All receptors derive from a male donor with early-stage non-small cell lung cancer. CDR3s include the opening cysteine and the closing phenylalanine or tryptophan. A D gene is named only where the DNA matches it firmly. Clone size is given for some rows only: seen once, a few or many times, or a class if the clone is expanded.

d_call	j_call	v_call	clone_size	cdr3_aa	cdr3_nt
-	TRBJ2-1	TRBV5-5	-	CASSLYSRPTNEQFF	TGTGCCAGCAGCTTGTACAGTCGACCGACCAATGAGCAGTTCTTC
TRBD2	TRBJ2-5	TRBV12-3/TRBV12-4	-	CASSGGLAGETQYF	TGTGCCAGCAGCGGGGGACTAGCGGGCGAGACCCAGTACTTC
TRBD2	TRBJ2-1	TRBV30	-	CAWVTGLAFDNEQFF	TGTGCCTGGGTCACGGGACTAGCGTTCGACAATGAGCAGTTCTTC
-	TRBJ1-5	TRBV20-1	-	CSARRGEPGNQPQHF	TGCAGTGCTAGACGTGGGGAGCCAGGCAATCAGCCCCAGCATTTT
-	TRBJ2-5	TRBV10-3	few	CAISDRGETQYF	TGTGCCATCAGTGACAGGGGAGAGACCCAGTACTTC
-	TRBJ2-1	TRBV6-2/TRBV6-3	few	CASSFDNEQFF	TGTGCCAGCAGTTTTGACAATGAGCAGTTCTTC
TRBD1	TRBJ1-3	TRBV7-2	few	CASSTGGAFGNTIYF	TGTGCCAGCAGCACAGGGGGCGCCTTCGGAAACACCATATATTTT
-	TRBJ1-2	TRBV28	-	CASSLKGSYTF	TGTGCCAGCAGTTTGAAGGGATCCTACACCTTC
-	TRBJ1-5	TRBV11-2	-	CASSLGFRGSSNQPQHF	TGTGCCAGCAGCTTGGGGTTTAGAGGGAGTAGCAATCAGCCCCAGCATTTT
-	TRBJ2-5	TRBV6-2/TRBV6-3	few	CASSGALTQETQYF	TGTGCCAGCAGTGGGGCTCTGACACAAGAGACCCAGTACTTC
-	TRBJ2-1	TRBV5-8	many	CASSLVSGSSYNEQFF	TGTGCCAGCAGCTTGGTTAGCGGAAGCTCCTACAATGAGCAGTTCTTC
-	TRBJ2-1	TRBV12-3/TRBV12-4	few	CASSDTGRTLSYNEQFF	TGTGCCAGCAGTGATACTGGGCGCACGCTCTCCTACAATGAGCAGTTCTTC
-	TRBJ2-1	TRBV4-1	few	CASASYREGNEQFF	TGCGCCAGCGCGTCGTACAGAGAAGGGAATGAGCAGTTCTTC
TRBD2	TRBJ2-1	TRBV7-8	-	CASSLVFTSGSRGSYNEQFF	TGTGCCAGCAGCTTAGTTTTTACTAGCGGGAGTAGAGGTTCCTACAATGAGCAGTTCTTC
-	TRBJ2-2	TRBV6-5	few	CASSWYKAGELFF	TGTGCCAGCAGTTGGTATAAGGCCGGGGAGCTGTTTTTT
-	TRBJ1-3	TRBV27	medium-sized	CASSPGSSGNTIYF	TGTGCCAGCAGTCCCGGGTCCTCTGGAAACACCATATATTTT
-	TRBJ2-5	TRBV11-3	few	CASSRWTGGREETQYF	TGTGCCAGCAGCAGATGGACCGGGGGCAGGGAAGAGACCCAGTACTTC
-	TRBJ2-2	TRBV9	-	CASSVGLSTGELFF	TGTGCCAGCAGCGTCGGACTGAGCACCGGGGAGCTGTTTTTT
TRBD2	TRBJ2-1	TRBV18	-	CASSPGLAGNEQFF	TGTGCCAGCTCACCGGGACTAGCGGGTAATGAGCAGTTCTTC
-	TRBJ2-2	TRBV6-5	-	CASSYRRQNTGELFF	TGTGCCAGCAGTTACAGGCGACAGAACACCGGGGAGCTGTTTTTT
-	TRBJ1-1	TRBV6-5	few	CASSYSGEGTEAFF	TGTGCCAGCAGTTACTCGGGCGAGGGGACTGAAGCTTTCTTT
TRBD1	TRBJ2-1	TRBV5-6	few	CASSQGQVSYNEQFF	TGTGCCAGCAGCCAGGGACAGGTCTCCTACAATGAGCAGTTCTTC
-	TRBJ1-4	TRBV3-1	-	CASSRKGTHEKLFF	TGTGCCAGCAGCCGAAAAGGGACTCACGAAAAACTGTTTTTT
-	TRBJ1-6	TRBV6-2/TRBV6-3	few	CASSLDTSGNSPLHF	TGTGCCAGCAGTTTGGACACATCTGGGAATTCACCCCTCCACTTT
TRBD1	TRBJ1-2	TRBV6-5	-	CASSSSTGDAGYTF	TGTGCCAGCAGTTCCTCAACAGGGGATGCTGGCTACACCTTC
-	TRBJ2-3	TRBV24-1	-	CATSDPRPADTQYF	TGTGCCACCAGTGACCCCCGTCCGGCAGATACGCAGTATTTT
-	TRBJ2-3	TRBV10-2	few	CASSHQGDTQYF	TGCGCGAGCAGCCACCAAGGAGATACGCAGTATTTT
-	TRBJ1-2	TRBV7-9	many	CASSLRQDYGYTF	TGTGCCAGCAGCTTAAGACAGGATTATGGCTACACCTTC
TRBD1	TRBJ2-3	TRBV2	-	CATSPWTGDMGTDTQYF	TGTGCCACATCTCCCTGGACAGGGGATATGGGCACAGATACGCAGTATTTT
-	TRBJ2-3	TRBV29-1	many	CSVKGPVSTDTQYF	TGCAGCGTAAAGGGGCCGGTGAGCACAGATACGCAGTATTTT
TRBD2	TRBJ2-2	TRBV5-5	once	CASSASGGAGELFF	TGTGCCAGCAGCGCTAGCGGGGGAGCCGGGGAGCTGTTTTTT
-	TRBJ2-1	TRBV7-8	many	CASSYPKEGLGNEQFF	TGTGCCAGCAGTTATCCTAAGGAGGGCTTAGGCAATGAGCAGTTCTTC
-	TRBJ1-4	TRBV20-1	-	CSAQSGGREKLFF	TGCAGTGCCCAGTCCGGGGGTCGAGAAAAACTGTTTTTT
TRBD1	TRBJ2-1	TRBV3-1	-	CASSPIPGTGNGEQFF	TGTGCCAGCAGCCCGATCCCCGGGACAGGGAACGGTGAGCAGTTCTTC
-	TRBJ2-5	TRBV5-1	-	CASSPKSGFQETQYF	TGCGCCAGCAGTCCTAAAAGCGGGTTCCAAGAGACCCAGTACTTC
TRBD2	TRBJ2-3	TRBV5-1	-	CASSGGRSADTQYF	TGCGCCAGCAGCGGCGGGAGGAGCGCAGATACGCAGTATTTT
-	TRBJ1-3	TRBV3-1	-	CASSPRGTGSSGNTIYF	TGTGCCAGCAGCCCTAGAGGTACGGGGAGCTCTGGAAACACCATATATTTT
-	TRBJ2-3	TRBV20-1	-	CSADPRGTDTQYF	TGCAGTGCCGATCCCCGGGGCACAGATACGCAGTATTTT
TRBD1	TRBJ1-4	TRBV12-3/TRBV12-4	few	CASSSTGAGEKLFF	TGTGCCAGCAGTTCGACAGGGGCGGGCGAAAAACTGTTTTTT
TRBD2	TRBJ2-2	TRBV4-3	-	CASSQEGGLNTGELFF	TGCGCCAGCAGCCAAGAGGGGGGGTTGAACACCGGGGAGCTGTTTTTT
TRBD2	TRBJ2-3	TRBV9	-	CASSVAGGSDTQYF	TGTGCCAGCAGCGTAGCGGGGGGATCAGATACGCAGTATTTT
-	TRBJ2-1	TRBV5-1	few	CASSLSRSANEQFF	TGCGCCAGCAGCTTGTCTCGGTCGGCAAATGAGCAGTTCTTC
-	TRBJ1-1	TRBV6-2/TRBV6-3	-	CASSWTPILNTEAFF	TGTGCCAGCAGTTGGACACCCATTTTGAACACTGAAGCTTTCTTT
-	TRBJ1-6	TRBV20-1	few	CSARGKQQGNSPLHF	TGCAGTGCTAGAGGAAAGCAGCAGGGTAATTCACCCCTCCACTTT
-	TRBJ2-1	TRBV14	-	CASSLRLVGGDSYNEQFF	TGTGCCAGCAGCCTACGTTTGGTTGGGGGCGACTCCTACAATGAGCAGTTCTTC
-	TRBJ2-3	TRBV18	-	CASSRDRTPDTQYF	TGTGCCAGCTCACGCGACAGGACGCCAGATACGCAGTATTTT
-	TRBJ2-1	TRBV3-1	few	CASSDRGPRVNEQFF	TGTGCCAGCAGCGATCGGGGGCCCCGGGTGAATGAGCAGTTCTTC
-	TRBJ2-3	TRBV24-1	-	CATSDPDRTWADTQYF	TGTGCCACCAGTGACCCAGACAGGACGTGGGCAGATACGCAGTATTTT
TRBD1	TRBJ1-1	TRBV2	many	CASSRTGMNTEAFF	TGTGCCAGCAGCCGGACAGGAATGAACACTGAAGCTTTCTTT
-	TRBJ2-5	TRBV2	few	CASSDPLTQYF	TGTGCCAGCAGTGACCCGCTAACCCAGTACTTC
TRBD1	TRBJ1-3	TRBV3-1	few	CASSPDLGDSISGNTIYF	TGTGCCAGCAGCCCTGACTTAGGGGACAGTATCTCTGGAAACACCATATATTTT
-	TRBJ2-4	TRBV30	few	CAWSVSLAKNIQYF	TGTGCCTGGAGTGTGAGTCTAGCCAAAAACATTCAGTACTTC
-	TRBJ2-7	TRBV29-1	few	CSVGSGNYEQYF	TGCAGCGTTGGATCAGGGAACTACGAGCAGTACTTC
-	TRBJ1-1	TRBV20-1	-	CSAGTVGRGNTEAFF	TGCAGTGCTGGAACGGTGGGCAGGGGGAACACTGAAGCTTTCTTT
-	TRBJ2-4	TRBV5-1	few	CASSPGHLGNIQYF	TGCGCCAGCAGCCCGGGGCATCTCGGAAACATTCAGTACTTC